Here is one T cell receptor beta chain with its context. This entry comes from a study of blood T cell repertoires in COVID-19. Study-level information: Samples came from the United States, Italy and Spain, spanning acute and convalescent COVID-19. T cells, B-cell-depleted T cells, or PBMCs supplied cDNA or gDNA.

Per the original methods: The authors estimated nucleated cell counts from reference gene primer amplification. Produced via immunoSEQ multiplex PCR; TCRdb's table is partial and in-frame only. V, J and clone size are those of that table, while D and trimming were read from the DNA. The table records a few hundred thousand clones, 87% of them present only once. The TCR sequence derives from a man younger than 30 with active or convalescent COVID-19. The material sequenced was peripheral blood.

CDR3: CATSDSAGQADTQYF. As DNA, the CDR3 is TGTGCCACCAGTGATTCTGCGGGCCAGGCAGATACGCAGTATTTT. This chain joins TRBV24-1 and TRBJ2-3; a weak D match, TRBD2 (5 bases). Germline lookup yields CDR1 KGHDR and CDR2 SFDVKD. Trimming left V 2 bases short and J 4 bases short, with 12 bases between. The CDR3 has 15 amino acids.